These 17 T cell receptor beta chains were all obtained from the same sample, sequenced in a study of OX40 agonist ivuxolimab in advanced cancers. Receptors were amplified or captured by the immunoSEQ multiplex PCR assay. The table comes from immuneACCESS by way of TCRdb, which keeps in-frame sequences with V and J called. Part of the clones is missing from these tables; in studies checked, under half for an unresolved V gene and the rest for unknown reasons. The sample contains 75,000 to 80,000 clones, roughly 80% of them found a single time. The ten most abundant clones make up 3.5% to 6% of the sample. The specimen was CD4+ or CD8+ T cells sorted from blood, collected in a trial of the OX40 agonist ivuxolimab. Receptor source: an adult with an advanced solid tumor such as melanoma, head and neck, liver or kidney cancer.

This clone has a handful of counts. V is TRBV18 and J is TRBJ1-3, with no clear D. The CDR3 sequence is 15 residues long. Germline CDR1 and CDR2: KGHSH and LQKENI. V was shortened by 4 bases and J by 2 bases, with 12 bases between the two germline ends. The CDR3, as DNA: TGTGCCAGCTCACGCCGCCCCGGTACTGGAAACACCATATATTTT. Its protein product is CASSRRPGTGNTIYF.

The chain recombines TRBV28 with TRBJ2-3; weak D call: TRBD1 (6 bases). Trimming stripped 1 base from V and 1 base from J, with 12 bases between. Germline V CDR1 and CDR2: MDHEN, SYDVKM. The CDR3 extends over 16 amino acids. The CDR3 sequence: CASSLSGAAGTDTQYF. DNA of the CDR3: TGTGCCAGCAGTTTATCAGGGGCCGCTGGCACAGATACGCAGTATTTT.

V gene TRBV5-6 combines with J gene TRBJ2-5, with 10 bases that match TRBD1. V shed 4 bases and J 4 bases; nucleotides not matched to a gene: 7. The CDR3 has 15 residues. Germline V lookup: CDR1 SGHDT, CDR2 YYEEEE. The CDR3 here is CASSPGQGWIETQYF. As DNA, the CDR3 is TGTGCCAGCAGCCCGGGACAGGGGTGGATAGAGACCCAGTACTTC.

The V gene is TRBV5-6, the J gene TRBJ2-1, with TRBD2 identical over 7 bases. This CDR3 region has 15 residues. In germline, CDR1 is SGHDT, CDR2 YYEEEE. V was clipped by 3 bases and J by 10 bases; unmatched bases: 13. The CDR3 sequence: CASSSLGSGPGEQFF. CDR3 nucleotide sequence: TGTGCCAGCAGCTCCCTGGGTAGCGGGCCGGGCGAGCAGTTCTTC.

Comments on this clone: Different DNA sequences within this sample yield the same CDR3. The chain joins TRBV29-1 to TRBJ1-3, with 7 bases aligning to TRBD1. The CDR3 has 14 residues. Germline CDR1 is SQVTM and CDR2 is ANQGSEA. V shed 6 bases and J 1 base; nucleotides not matched to a gene: 6. The CDR3 region has the DNA TGCAGCGTAAAAGACAGGGAATCTGGAAACACCATATATTTT. Protein product: CSVKDRESGNTIYF.

This chain connects TRBV19 to TRBJ1-1; D is undetermined. The CDR3 sequence is 15 residues long. Trimming stripped 4 bases from V and 1 base from J, with 13 bases between. The germline V gene encodes CDR1 LNHDA and CDR2 SQIVND (reference sequence). DNA of the CDR3: TGTGCCAGTAGTAACCCGACTCCCCCGAACACTGAAGCTTTCTTT. This translates into CASSNPTPPNTEAFF.

This clone was counted between two and nine times. The chain links TRBV5-1 to TRBJ2-7, with 7 bases lining up with TRBD1. The V gene's germline CDR1 is SGHRS and CDR2 YFSETQ. This CDR3 spans 16 amino acids. Trimming removed 0 bases from V and 0 bases from J; junction bases left unmatched: 6. The CDR3, as DNA: TGCGCCAGCAGCTTGGGGTTGGGACAGATCTCCTACGAGCAGTACTTC. It yields the protein CASSLGLGQISYEQYF.

This clone has only one observation. The genes are TRBV5-1 and TRBJ2-2, with 12 bases lining up with TRBD2. The CDR3 has 16 residues. V lost 7 bases to trimming and J lost 6 bases; unmatched junction nucleotides: 10. Germline V lookup: CDR1 SGHRS, CDR2 YFSETQ. The CDR3 DNA reads as TGCGCCAGCTCCTCGGCCGGGACTAGCGGGTCCGGGGAGCTGTTTTTT. This gives the protein CASSSAGTSGSGELFF.

The V gene is TRBV19, the J gene TRBJ1-1; D gene uncertain. Germline V gene data show CDR1 as LNHDA and CDR2 as SQIVND (reference sequence). This CDR3 is built from 16 residues. Trimming cost V 2 bases and J 4 bases, with 17 bases left between them. CDR3 sequence (DNA): TGTGCCAGTAGTATACGGTCGGACGGAGTCGGCACTGAAGCTTTCTTT. It translates to CASSIRSDGVGTEAFF.

J is TRBJ2-5 and V is TRBV18; 11 nucleotides match TRBD2. The CDR3 contains 17 residues. Per the germline V gene, CDR1 is KGHSH and CDR2 is LQKENI. V was clipped by 3 bases and J by 1 base; unmatched bases: 7. The CDR3: CASSPRTSGGTQETQYF. CDR3 coding DNA: TGTGCCAGCTCACCGCGCACTAGCGGGGGTACCCAAGAGACCCAGTACTTC.

This sequence joins TRBV7-9 and TRBJ1-1, with D possibly matching TRBD1 (6 bases). The CDR3 spans 14 residues. The V gene's germline CDR1 is SEHNR and CDR2 FQNEAQ (reference sequence). Trimming stripped 1 base from V and 4 bases from J, with 10 bases between. The CDR3 DNA follows: TGTGCCAGCAGCTTAGATCAGGGGACCACTGAAGCTTTCTTT. Amino acid sequence: CASSLDQGTTEAFF.

V is TRBV9 and J is TRBJ1-4; no clear D. Between the trimmed V and J ends, which lost 0 bases and 6 bases, there was a span of 12 bases. The CDR3 is made up of 15 amino acids. Germline lookup yields CDR1 SGDLS and CDR2 YYNGEE. CDR3 sequence reads: CASSVGMRVDEKLFF. In DNA form, the CDR3 reads TGTGCCAGCAGCGTAGGTATGAGGGTGGATGAAAAACTGTTTTTT.

The chain couples TRBV5-5 to TRBJ1-5; D remains unclear. V was trimmed by 0 bases and J by 4 bases, leaving 8 bases between them. The CDR3 length is 14 residues. The germline V gene encodes CDR1 SGHKS and CDR2 YYEKEE (reference sequence). CDR3 coding DNA: TGTGCCAGCAGCTTGGGACCACCGAATCAGCCCCAGCATTTT. It is translated as CASSLGPPNQPQHF.

The chain carries TRBV7-6 and TRBJ1-4, with TRBD1 matching 8 bases. With V trimmed by 5 bases and J by 7 bases, 9 bases remained unmatched. Looked up from germline, CDR1 is SGHVS and CDR2 is FNYEAQ. The CDR3 spans 15 residues. The CDR3 reads CASSKGQGGGEKLFF. DNA for the CDR3: TGTGCCAGCAGCAAAGGACAGGGAGGAGGTGAAAAACTGTTTTTT.

V and J are TRBV19 and TRBJ2-3; 10 nucleotides line up with TRBD1. Germline CDR1 reads LNHDA; CDR2 reads SQIVND (reference sequence). Trimming cost V 9 bases and J 5 bases; bases outside gene matches: 8. The CDR3 length is 14 residues. For the CDR3, the DNA is TGTGCCAGCAGACAGGGGGCGCGTGTAGATACGCAGTATTTT. This gives the protein CASRQGARVDTQYF.

Only one count was recorded for this clone. The V gene is TRBV11-2, the J gene TRBJ2-5; no clear D. The germline CDR1 and CDR2 sequences are SGHAT and FQNNGV. This CDR3 is built from 11 residues. Trimming cost V 5 bases and J 2 bases, with 3 bases left between them. This CDR3 is CASSPQETQYF. For the CDR3, the DNA is TGTGCCAGCAGCCCGCAAGAGACCCAGTACTTC.

Worth noting for this clone: The CDR3 carries no conserved terminal phenylalanine or tryptophan, so it likely arises from a read error. The limits of the CDR3 on the DNA are not certain, so only TCRdb's listed CDR3 is given. The chain's CDR3 is CASSAPRQGNL. This rearrangement joins TRBV6-5 to TRBJ1-1; the D call TRBD1 from the table was never checked on the DNA. From its first to its last residue, the CDR3 has 11 amino acids. CDR1 and CDR2 (germline): MNHEY, SVGAGI.